The clone carrying this TCR beta chain was observed a few times. Its antigen remains unknown. CDR3 length: 15 residues. The trim removed 0 bases at V and 4 bases at J, leaving 3 bases unmatched. The entry originates in a study of T cells after yellow fever vaccination. Study at large: Low-cell-number fractions were prepared with SMART-Seq v4 Ultra Low Input.

Findings and limits, study-wide: Reappearing after the booster were most of the clones from primary vaccination (96% CD4, around 88% CD8). Although most clonotypes did not, a small share appeared in both CD4 and CD8 compartments.

One entry per CDR3 protein results from TCRdb running MiXCR on the 5' RACE reads. The sample consists of 610,000 or so distinct CDR3 sequences, 10% to 15% of them appearing once. The sequence derives from a man in his thirties or forties who received the YFV17D yellow fever vaccine. The chain employs TRBV12-3 or TRBV12-4 and TRBJ1-5; 7 bases agree with TRBD1. The sample here was PBMCs, taken on the day of the yellow fever booster vaccination. In DNA form, the CDR3 reads TGTGCCAGCAGTTTAGCCGGGACAGTGAATCAGCCCCAGCATTTT. Protein product: CASSLAGTVNQPQHF.